Below are 20 T cell receptor beta chains sequenced from a single sample in a study of T cell clonality in common variable immunodeficiency. Produced via immunoSEQ multiplex PCR; TCRdb's table is partial and in-frame only. This table holds approximately 45,000 clones with no singletons; the top ten claim about 1.9%. Sequenced input: peripheral blood mononuclear cells. The receptors stem from a person between 18 and 70 years old in good health.

This clone was detected only a few times. Read data end 3 residues before the CDR3 end; the end is taken from the germline J gene. The chain employs TRBV19 and TRBJ1-2, with D uncertain. Germline CDR1 is LNHDA and CDR2 is SQIVND (reference sequence). This CDR3 is 14 amino acids long. The covered CDR3 bases are TGTGCCAGTAGTCTCACTGGAGGGCGGGATGAC. Amino acid sequence: CASSLTGGRDD. The full CDR3 is CASSLTGGRDDYTF.

This clone was recorded many times. Read data end 3 residues before the CDR3 end; the end is taken from the germline J gene. The J gene is TRBJ2-1, the V gene TRBV7-8; unclear D gene. V dropped 2 bases and J dropped 7 bases, with 6 bases sitting between them. The germline CDR1 and CDR2 sequences are SGHVS and FQNEAQ. The CDR3 totals 12 residues. The CDR3 loop reads CASSLPPNEQFF. Incomplete CDR3 DNA: TGTGCCAGCAGCTTACCCCCAAATGAG.

Regarding this clone: The germline gene is not matched at one end of the junction; a read error may be the cause. Read data end 3 residues before the CDR3 end; the end is taken from the germline J gene. This rearrangement joins TRBV18 to TRBJ2-7, with D hard to call. Germline CDR1 is KGHSH and CDR2 is LQKENI. There are 13 residues in the CDR3. The CDR3 here is CASPPLQSYEQYF. The DNA read from the CDR3 is TGTGCCAGCCCACCACTACAATCCTACGAG.

CDR3 in amino acids: CASSEVGTGYYGYTF. The CDR3 DNA, read in part, is TGTGCCAGCAGTGAAGTCGGGACAGGATACTATGGC. This rearrangement joins TRBV2 to TRBJ1-2; TRBD1 agrees at 8 bases. The DNA ends 3 residues before the CDR3 does, and the rest of the CDR3 is filled in from the germline J gene. Per germline, CDR1 SNHLY and CDR2 FYNNEI. J gave up 3 bases and V 1 base, and 4 bases lay outside the gene matches. The CDR3 is 15 residues long.

This clone occurred many times. The CDR3 end lies 3 residues beyond the end of the read and is filled in from the germline J gene. The V call is TRBV5-1, the J call TRBJ1-1; possible D gene TRBD1, 6 bases. This CDR3 region has 13 residues. V lost 4 bases, J lost 1 base, and 8 bases lay in between. Germline assignment: CDR1 SGHRS and CDR2 YFSETQ. The covered CDR3 bases are TGCGCCAGCAGCAAGGACAGGAACACTGAA. This gives the protein CASSKDRNTE. The entire CDR3 protein reads CASSKDRNTEAFF.

This clone was recorded many times. The DNA ends 3 residues before the CDR3 does, and the rest of the CDR3 is filled in from the germline J gene. J is TRBJ1-1 and V is TRBV7-2; weak D call: TRBD1 (5 bases). The CDR3 runs to 14 residues. CDR1 and CDR2 from the germline V gene are SGHTA and FQGNSA. CDR3 bases read: TGTGCCAGCAGCTTAACAGGCTTAACAAGCAAA. Its translation: CASSLTGLTSK. The entire CDR3 reads CASSLTGLTSKAFF.

The table lists this clone with many counts. The DNA ends 3 residues before the CDR3 does, and the rest of the CDR3 is filled in from the germline J gene. The V gene is TRBV18, the J gene TRBJ1-1, with 7 bases fitting TRBD1. Germline values: CDR1 KGHSH, CDR2 LQKENI. The CDR3 is 15 residues long. V gave up 3 bases and J gave up 4 bases; unmatched junction bases: 8. The CDR3 reads CASSPQREGATEAFF. CDR3 bases read: TGTGCCAGCTCACCCCAACGAGAGGGGGCCACTGAA.

At least ten counts were recorded for this clone. The missing CDR3 end, 3 residues past where the read stops, is filled in from the germline J gene. The J gene is TRBJ2-1, the V gene TRBV19; TRBD2 matches 7 bases. The CDR3 extends over 15 amino acids. V trimming: 3 bases; J trimming: 4 bases; junction bases outside the gene matches: 6. Germline CDR1 and CDR2: LNHDA and SQIVND (reference sequence). Incomplete CDR3 DNA: TGTGCCAGTAGTATCGCTAGCGGACCTTACAATGAG. This encodes CASSIASGPYNE. In full, the CDR3 reads CASSIASGPYNEQFF.

This clone was seen ten or more times. The read comes to an end 3 residues before the CDR3 does, leaving the germline J gene to fill in the end. The J gene is TRBJ2-3, the V gene TRBV7-6; 8 nucleotides agree with TRBD2. Per germline, CDR1 SGHVS and CDR2 FNYEAQ. This CDR3 has 16 residues. Trimming at V came to 5 bases and at J to 0 bases, leaving 7 bases not matched to a gene. The CDR3 here is CASSEIAGSSTDTQYF. The CDR3 bases that were read are TGTGCCAGCAGCGAAATAGCGGGGAGTAGCACAGATACG.

This clone was counted ten times or more. CDR3 bases read: TGTGCCAGCAGCCTGGGACAGGGGAAGACACCC. It is translated as CASSLGQGKTP. The entire CDR3 sequence reads CASSLGQGKTPLHF. The chain couples TRBV14 to TRBJ1-6, with 10 bases aligning to TRBD1. The sequenced fragment ends 3 residues before the CDR3 boundary, so the rest is inferred from the germline J gene. This CDR3 spans 14 amino acids. V was clipped by 4 bases and J by 11 bases; unmatched bases: 5. Per germline, CDR1 SGHDN and CDR2 FVKESK. Combining the CDR3 with reference TRBV14 and TRBJ1-6 gives the whole variable domain EAGVTQFPSHSVIEKGQTVTLRCDPISGHDNLYWYRRVMGKEIKFLLHFVKESKQDESGMPNNRFLAERTGGTYSTLKVQPAELEDSGVYFCASSLGQGKTPLHFGNGTRLTVT.

This clone was seen many times. Read coverage stops 3 residues before the CDR3 terminus; the germline J gene supplies the remainder. V is TRBV19 and J is TRBJ2-7, with 9 bases identical to TRBD1. The V gene end was trimmed by 10 bases and the J gene end by 1 base; junction bases not matched to a gene: 11. This CDR3 has 15 amino acids. The germline CDR1 and CDR2 sequences are LNHDA and SQIVND (reference sequence). Incomplete CDR3 DNA: TGTGCCACGGGGCCCGGGACAGGGTTTTCCTACGAG. Its translation: CATGPGTGFSYE. The entire CDR3 protein reads CATGPGTGFSYEQYF.

This clone was found many times. The read falls 3 residues short of the CDR3 end, and the missing part is taken from the germline J gene. The chain recombines TRBV10-3 with TRBJ2-2; 7 bases line up with TRBD2. Looked up from germline, CDR1 is ENHRY and CDR2 is SYGVKD. This CDR3 is built from 15 residues. V trimming: 6 bases; J trimming: 3 bases; junction bases outside the gene matches: 7. The part of the CDR3 DNA that was read is TGTGCCATCAGGAACGAGCTAGCGGACACCGGGGAG. Its protein product is CAIRNELADTGE. The entire CDR3 reads CAIRNELADTGELFF.

This clone was found many times. CDR3 sequence reads: CASSTSRGSAFF. The CDR3 bases that were read are TGTGCCAGTAGTACCTCCCGGGGATCC. The chain links TRBV19 to TRBJ1-1, with no clear D. Coverage ceases 3 residues before the CDR3 finishes, and the germline J gene fills in the end. The CDR3 has 12 residues. Germline V gene sequence: CDR1 LNHDA, CDR2 SQIVND (reference sequence).

This clone was picked up many times. Read data end 3 residues before the CDR3 end; the end is taken from the germline J gene. The chain carries TRBV10-3 and TRBJ1-5; 10 bases align to TRBD1. J gave up 6 bases and V 0 bases, and 8 bases lay outside the gene matches. From germline, CDR1 is ENHRY and CDR2 SYGVKD. The CDR3 is 17 residues long. CDR3 bases read: TGTGCCATCAGTGAGTCGCTGGACAGGGGGTTCAGTCAGCCC. It translates to CAISESLDRGFSQP. The whole CDR3 sequence reads CAISESLDRGFSQPQHF.

This clone was detected ten times or more. The read terminates 3 residues ahead of where the CDR3 ends, so the germline J gene completes it. The rearrangement links TRBV2 to TRBJ1-1; D is perhaps TRBD1 (5 bases). With 5 bases removed from V and 0 bases from J, the gap between germline ends came to 10 bases. This CDR3 spans 14 amino acids. Germline V gene sequence: CDR1 SNHLY, CDR2 FYNNEI. The CDR3 sequence is CASSLQEMNTEAFF. The covered CDR3 bases are TGTGCCAGCAGTCTACAGGAGATGAACACTGAA.

In this sample, this clone turned up many times. The sequence runs out 3 residues before the end of the CDR3; the remainder is reconstructed from the germline J gene. The chain uses TRBV12-5 and TRBJ2-6; possible D gene TRBD1, 5 bases. CDR3 size: 14 residues. The V end was cut by 6 bases, the J end by 3 bases, with 9 bases between. CDR1 LGHNT and CDR2 FRNRAP come from the germline V gene. CDR3 residues: CASGPQGGANVLTF. CDR3 bases read: TGTGCTAGTGGCCCCCAGGGTGGGGCCAACGTC.

This clone appeared many times. The missing CDR3 end, 3 residues past where the read stops, is filled in from the germline J gene. The genes are TRBV5-1 and TRBJ1-2; 10 bases match TRBD1. This CDR3 has 15 amino acids. The germline V gene has CDR1 SGHRS and CDR2 YFSETQ. Trimming removed 1 base from V and 6 bases from J; junction bases left unmatched: 6. CDR3 DNA, as far as it was read: TGCGCCAGCAGCTTGACCTCCGGGACAGGGGATGGC. It yields the protein CASSLTSGTGDG. The entire CDR3 is CASSLTSGTGDGYTF. Drawing the rest from reference TRBV5-1 and TRBJ1-2, the complete variable domain is KAGVTQTPRYLIKTRGQQVTLSCSPISGHRSVSWYQQTPGQGLQFLFEYFSETQRNKGNFPGRFSGRQFSNSRSEMNVSTLELGDSALYLCASSLTSGTGDGYTFGSGTRLTVV.

This clone was detected ten times or more. With the read ending 3 residues before the CDR3 end, the germline J gene is used to fill in that end. This chain links TRBV5-1 with TRBJ2-7; 8 bases are a match to TRBD2. Germline V gene lookup returns CDR1 SGHRS and CDR2 YFSETQ. V was pared by 0 bases and J by 5 bases, with 4 bases of the junction left unmatched. The CDR3 runs to 14 residues. The chain's CDR3 is CASSLGGREDEQYF. The covered CDR3 bases are TGCGCCAGCAGCTTGGGGGGGCGGGAGGACGAG.

This clone was recorded many times. The read finishes 3 residues shy of the CDR3 end, and the germline J gene is used to complete it. The gene calls are TRBV5-1 and TRBJ1-5; D uncertain. Trimming took off 2 bases at V and 9 bases at J, with 6 bases between the two ends. Germline CDR1 reads SGHRS; CDR2 reads YFSETQ. The CDR3 is made up of 11 amino acids. This chain's CDR3 is CASSLRGPQHF. CDR3 bases read: TGCGCCAGCAGCTTACGAGGGCCC.

The table lists this clone with many counts. The read falls 3 residues short of the CDR3 end, and the missing part is taken from the germline J gene. The chain links TRBV30 to TRBJ2-3; D may correspond to TRBD1 or TRBD2 (5 bases each). The CDR3 runs 14 residues. Germline loops: CDR1 GTSNPN, CDR2 SVGIG (reference sequence). V was clipped by 0 bases and J by 6 bases, with 13 bases between them. The CDR3 is CAWSVLEGLDTQYF. The sequenced CDR3 bases are TGTGCCTGGAGTGTACTTGAGGGGCTGGATACG.